A selection of T cell receptor beta chains follows, all from one sample in a study of cytomegalovirus exposure and HLA in healthy donors. The protocol was immunoSEQ multiplex PCR, while the TCRdb copy is restricted to in-frame clones and leaves out a portion. This sample yields under 150,000 clones, of which approximately 87% are seen a single time; about 2.8% belongs to the top ten. Sequenced material: PBMCs. Receptor source: a man between 18 and 35 years old in good health and CMV-seronegative. The CDR3 runs from the conserved cysteine through the conserved F or W. The order of the fields is J gene, V gene, D gene, CDR3 DNA, CDR3 protein. D genes are given only for firm matches.

>TRBJ2-2|TRBV27|-
TGTGCCAGCAGTTTTTGGGGGCGCGGGGAGCTGTTTTTT
CASSFWGRGELFF
>TRBJ2-5|TRBV2|TRBD1
TGTGCCAGCAACCGGGACAGAAAAGAGACCCAGTACTTC
CASNRDRKETQYF
>TRBJ2-2|TRBV6-5|TRBD1
TGTGCCAGCAGTTACGGGGACAGCGATTACGGGGAGCTGTTTTTT
CASSYGDSDYGELFF
>TRBJ2-5|TRBV7-9|TRBD1
TGTGCCAGCAGGACAGGGAACCAAGAGACCCAGTACTTC
CASRTGNQETQYF
>TRBJ2-7|TRBV7-8|-
TGTGCCAGCAGCTTAAGGGGGGGGAACCAATACGAGCAGTACTTC
CASSLRGGNQYEQYF
>TRBJ2-3|TRBV27|-
TGTGCCAGCAGTTCCCAAACAGCGGGAGATACGCAGTATTTT
CASSSQTAGDTQYF
>TRBJ2-5|TRBV7-2|TRBD2
TGTGCCAGCAGCTTAGGGGACCGAGCGGGGGGTTCCGCGGAGACCCAGTACTTC
CASSLGDRAGGSAETQYF
>TRBJ2-7|TRBV4-3|TRBD1
TGCGCCAGCAGCCAAGAGACAGGGAGCTCCTACGAGCAGTACTTC
CASSQETGSSYEQYF
>TRBJ2-3|TRBV2|-
TGTGCCAGCGGGCGGGGACAGACGCCAGATACGCAGTATTTT
CASGRGQTPDTQYF
>TRBJ2-2|TRBV30|-
TGTGCCTGGGCGAAAGTGGGCAACACCGGGGAGCTGTTTTTT
CAWAKVGNTGELFF